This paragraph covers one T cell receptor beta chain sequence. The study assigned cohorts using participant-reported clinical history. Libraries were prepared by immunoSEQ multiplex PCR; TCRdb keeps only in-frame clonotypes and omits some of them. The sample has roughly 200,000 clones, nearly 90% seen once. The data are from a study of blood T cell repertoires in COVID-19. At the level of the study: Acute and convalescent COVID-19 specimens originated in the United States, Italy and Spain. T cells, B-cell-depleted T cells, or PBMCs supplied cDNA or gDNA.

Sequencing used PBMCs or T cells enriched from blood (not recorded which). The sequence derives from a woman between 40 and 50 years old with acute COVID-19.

CDR3 bases: TGCAGCGTCGCGGTGGGGCCTGAAGCTTTCTTT. Its translation: CSVAVGPEAFF. The chain has TRBV29-1 and TRBJ1-1, with D tentatively TRBD1 (5 bases). CDR1 is SQVTM and CDR2 is ANQGSEA in the germline V gene. Trimming stripped 6 bases from V and 6 bases from J, with 11 bases between. The CDR3 has 11 residues.